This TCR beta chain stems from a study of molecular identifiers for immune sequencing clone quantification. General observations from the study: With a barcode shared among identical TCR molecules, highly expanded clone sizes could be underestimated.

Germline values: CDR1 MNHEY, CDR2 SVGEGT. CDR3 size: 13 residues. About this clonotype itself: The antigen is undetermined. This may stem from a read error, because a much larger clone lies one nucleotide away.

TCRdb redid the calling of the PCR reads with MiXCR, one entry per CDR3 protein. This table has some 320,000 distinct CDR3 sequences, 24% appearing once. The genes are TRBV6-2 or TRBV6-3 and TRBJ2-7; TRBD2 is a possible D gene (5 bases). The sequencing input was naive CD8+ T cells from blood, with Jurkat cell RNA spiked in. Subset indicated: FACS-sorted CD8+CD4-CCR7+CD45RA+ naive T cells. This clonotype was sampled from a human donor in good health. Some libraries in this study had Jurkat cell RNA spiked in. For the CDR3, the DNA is TGTACCAGCACGTGGGAGACGGGCTACGAGCAGTACTTC. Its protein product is CTSTWETGYEQYF.